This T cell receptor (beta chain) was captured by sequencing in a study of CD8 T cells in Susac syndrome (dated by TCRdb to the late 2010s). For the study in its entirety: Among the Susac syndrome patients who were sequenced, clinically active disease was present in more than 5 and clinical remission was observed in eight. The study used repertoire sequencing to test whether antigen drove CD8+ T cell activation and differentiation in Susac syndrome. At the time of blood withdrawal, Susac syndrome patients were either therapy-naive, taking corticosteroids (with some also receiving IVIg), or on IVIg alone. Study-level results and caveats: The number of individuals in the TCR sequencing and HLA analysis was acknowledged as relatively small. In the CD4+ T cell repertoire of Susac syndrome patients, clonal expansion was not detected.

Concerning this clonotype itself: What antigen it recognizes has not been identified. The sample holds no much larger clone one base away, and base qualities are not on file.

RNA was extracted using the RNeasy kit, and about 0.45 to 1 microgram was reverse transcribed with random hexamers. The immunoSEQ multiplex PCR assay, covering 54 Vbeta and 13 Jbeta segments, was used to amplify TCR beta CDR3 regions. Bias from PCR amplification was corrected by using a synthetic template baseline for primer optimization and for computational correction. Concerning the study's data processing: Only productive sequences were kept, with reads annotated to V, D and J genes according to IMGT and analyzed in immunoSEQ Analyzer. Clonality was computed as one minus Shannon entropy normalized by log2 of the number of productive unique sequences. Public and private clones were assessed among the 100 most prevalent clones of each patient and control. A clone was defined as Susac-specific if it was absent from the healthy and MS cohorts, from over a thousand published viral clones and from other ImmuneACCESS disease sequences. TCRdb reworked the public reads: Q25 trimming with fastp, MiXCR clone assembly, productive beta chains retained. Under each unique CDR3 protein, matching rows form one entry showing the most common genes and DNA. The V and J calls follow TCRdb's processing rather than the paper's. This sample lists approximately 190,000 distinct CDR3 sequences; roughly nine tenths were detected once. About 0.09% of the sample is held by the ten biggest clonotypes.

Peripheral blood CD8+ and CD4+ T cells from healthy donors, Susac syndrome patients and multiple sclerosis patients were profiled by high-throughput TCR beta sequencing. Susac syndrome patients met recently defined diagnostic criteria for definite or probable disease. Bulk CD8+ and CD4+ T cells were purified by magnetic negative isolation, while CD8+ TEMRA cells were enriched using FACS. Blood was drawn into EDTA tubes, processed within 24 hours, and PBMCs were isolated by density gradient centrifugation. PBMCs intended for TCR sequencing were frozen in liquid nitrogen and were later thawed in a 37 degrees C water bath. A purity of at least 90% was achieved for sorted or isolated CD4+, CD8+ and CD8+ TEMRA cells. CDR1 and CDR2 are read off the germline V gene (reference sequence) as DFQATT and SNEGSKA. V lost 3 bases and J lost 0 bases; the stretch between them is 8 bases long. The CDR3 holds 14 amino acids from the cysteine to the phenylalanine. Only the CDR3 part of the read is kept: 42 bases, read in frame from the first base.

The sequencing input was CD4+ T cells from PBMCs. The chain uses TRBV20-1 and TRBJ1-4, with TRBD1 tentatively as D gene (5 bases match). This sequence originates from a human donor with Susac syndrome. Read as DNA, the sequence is TGCAGTGCTAGTGGGGCAGCAACTAATGAAAAACTGTTTTTT. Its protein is CSASGAATNEKLFF.